Detailed here is one TCR beta chain. TCRdb re-analysed the RT-PCR reads in MiXCR, keeping a single row per CDR3 protein. There are about 960,000 distinct CDR3 sequences in the sample; about a sixth occur only once, and 5% to 7.5% lies in the top ten. The trim removed 3 bases at V and 6 bases at J, leaving 10 bases unmatched. The germline V gene has CDR1 SGHNT and CDR2 YYREEE (reference sequence). This CDR3 is built from 16 residues. The data are from a study of patients and donors after allogeneic stem cell transplantation. The sequenced sample consisted of blood, either unsorted or a sorted T cell fraction (not recorded which). This TCR was recovered from a human donor who was either an allogeneic HSCT recipient or a stem cell or donor lymphocyte infusion donor (not recorded which). It is not recorded whose cells these are; they may come from a transplant donor. The chain links TRBV5-4 to TRBJ2-1; 9 bases match TRBD1. CDR3 residues: CASSSGPDRGSNEQFF. The CDR3 DNA follows: TGTGCCAGCAGCTCGGGTCCGGACAGGGGCAGCAATGAGCAGTTCTTC.